The clone carrying this T cell receptor beta chain has only a few counts. Its matching antigen is unknown. The data belong to a study of T-cell memory formation after mild COVID-19. Study-wide points: Day 37-peaking second-wave clones had unconfirmed SARS-CoV-2 specificity.

Losses at the gene ends were 4 bases for V and 4 bases for J; bases not matched to a gene: 10. This CDR3 has 16 residues. Germline loops: CDR1 KGHDR, CDR2 SFDVKD. The authors produced TCR alpha and TCR beta cDNA libraries with sample barcodes and UMIs by 5'RACE using constant-segment primers. MiXCR, applied by TCRdb to the 5' RACE reads, yields one record per CDR3 protein. Here the sample spans about 320,000 distinct CDR3 sequences, 13% to 15% being singletons. This chain links TRBV24-1 with TRBJ2-5; 8 bases fit TRBD2. The TCR comes from a man aged 18-30 years who had mild COVID-19 (a few samples of this study predate the infection). Cell type and time point are not known. The sequenced sample was PBMCs or a T cell subset sorted from them (not recorded which). The CDR3 is CATSDPDGGGRETQYF. The CDR3 coding sequence is TGTGCCACCAGTGACCCGGACGGGGGGGGGCGAGAGACCCAGTACTTC.